The 2 T cell receptor beta chains presented below share a single source sample, sequenced in a study of shared clonotypes between healthy human individuals. The method was immunoSEQ multiplex PCR; TCRdb's version includes in-frame clones alone and lacks a portion of them. The table records millions of clones, under 95% of them present only once. Selected positively for CCR7 and CD45RO-negative, naive CD8 cells excluded terminally differentiated effector memory CD45RA+ cells. Sequenced input: naive CD8+ T cells from PBMCs. These receptors were obtained from a man aged 18 to 30 in good health. Some clones in this sample may be carry-over from other donors' samples.

The chain has TRBV28 and TRBJ1-5, with TRBD1 matching over 9 bases. CDR3 length equals 14 residues. Germline V gene lookup returns CDR1 MDHEN and CDR2 SYDVKM. V was clipped by 6 bases and J by 7 bases; unmatched bases: 7. CDR3 sequence: CASRLGQGNQPQHF. As DNA, the CDR3 is TGTGCCAGCAGACTGGGACAGGGAAACCAGCCCCAGCATTTT.

J is TRBJ2-1 and V is TRBV5-5; 8 bases line up with TRBD1. Germline V lookup: CDR1 SGHKS, CDR2 YYEKEE (reference sequence). Trimming took 3 bases from V and 5 from J; bases not matched to a gene: 7. The CDR3 runs to 15 residues. CDR3 region: CASSSRQGSHNEQFF. The CDR3 coding sequence is TGTGCCAGCAGCTCTAGACAGGGGTCCCACAATGAGCAGTTCTTC.